This T cell receptor (beta chain) comes out of a study of OX40 agonist ivuxolimab in advanced cancers. Clones were read by immunoSEQ multiplex PCR, and TCRdb kept only the in-frame ones, dropping some. The table has about 94,000 clones, roughly 84% seen once; the top ten hold about 0.29%. In germline, CDR1 is MNHEY, CDR2 SVGAGI. V was clipped by 6 bases and J by 1 base, with 8 bases between them. The CDR3 has 13 amino acids. This sequence was found in an adult with an advanced solid tumor such as melanoma, head and neck, liver or kidney cancer. The chain couples TRBV6-5 to TRBJ2-3; possible D gene TRBD2, 6 bases. Source: CD4+ or CD8+ T cells sorted from blood, taken in a trial of the OX40 agonist ivuxolimab. The CDR3 nucleotides read TGTGCCAGCAGAGGCGGGGGCACAGATACGCAGTATTTT. Translated, it gives CASRGGGTDTQYF.